The rows below give T cell receptor beta chains drawn from one sample of a study of T cell responses to AZD1222 COVID-19 vaccine. Generated by immunoSEQ multiplex PCR, the TCRdb table keeps only in-frame clones and is missing some. The sample records about 140,000 clones, 75% to 90% being singletons. Sequences were derived from peripheral blood, sampled on day 0 of AZD1222 vaccination. These receptors all come from an adult in good health. Both conserved end residues are part of each CDR3. The D gene is left open where the match is weak. Size values are once, few and many counts, or a class for expanded clones, and some rows have none.

clone size,D gene,J gene,V gene,CDR3 DNA,CDR3 protein
NA,NA,TRBJ2-5,TRBV3-1/TRBV3-2,TGTGCCAGCAGCTACCTGGGTGGAGAGACCCAGTACTTC,CASSYLGGETQYF
once,TRBD1,TRBJ2-1,TRBV5-1,TGCGCCAGCAGCCCAACCCTGACAGGGTACAATGAGCAGTTCTTC,CASSPTLTGYNEQFF
NA,TRBD1,TRBJ2-7,TRBV27,TGTGCCAGCAGTTTTATACAGGGGTCCAGCTCCTACGAGCAGTACTTC,CASSFIQGSSSYEQYF
NA,NA,TRBJ1-4,TRBV7-8,TGTGCCAGCAGCTTAGAAGGCGGGCTTAGTAATGAAAAACTGTTTTTT,CASSLEGGLSNEKLFF
NA,NA,TRBJ2-3,TRBV18,TGTGCCAGCTCACCAACAGGGGGGGGAAGCACAGATACGCAGTATTTT,CASSPTGGGSTDTQYF
NA,NA,TRBJ1-5,TRBV23-1,TGCGCCAGCAGTCAACCGGGACACATTTTT,CASSQPGHIF
few,TRBD1,TRBJ2-6,TRBV27,TGTGCCAGCACCTTTCGGACAGGGGCATCGGGTGGGGCCAACGTCCTGACTTTC,CASTFRTGASGGANVLTF
NA,TRBD2,TRBJ2-1,TRBV30,TGTGCCTGGAAAATGGGACTAGCCCACCATGAGCAGTTCTTC,CAWKMGLAHHEQFF
NA,TRBD2,TRBJ2-1,TRBV18,TGTGCCAGCTCCCCAGCGGGAGCGGTCTACAATGAGCAGTTCTTC,CASSPAGAVYNEQFF
NA,TRBD1,TRBJ1-2,TRBV5-1,TGCGCCAGCAGCTTGACAGGGGGGGACATCTATGGCTACACCTTC,CASSLTGGDIYGYTF